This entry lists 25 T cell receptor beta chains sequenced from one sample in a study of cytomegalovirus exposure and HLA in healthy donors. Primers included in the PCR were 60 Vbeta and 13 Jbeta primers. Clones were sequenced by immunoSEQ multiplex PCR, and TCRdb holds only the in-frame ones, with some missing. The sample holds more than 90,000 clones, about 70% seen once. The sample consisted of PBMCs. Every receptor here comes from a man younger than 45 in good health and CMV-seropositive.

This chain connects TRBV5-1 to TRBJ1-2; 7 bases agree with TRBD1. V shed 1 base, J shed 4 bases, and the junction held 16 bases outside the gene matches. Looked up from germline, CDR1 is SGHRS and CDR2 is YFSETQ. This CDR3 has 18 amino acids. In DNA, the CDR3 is TGCGCCAGCAGCTTGTTGCCTACCCGGGACAGTGCTTCCTATGGCTACACCTTC. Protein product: CASSLLPTRDSASYGYTF.

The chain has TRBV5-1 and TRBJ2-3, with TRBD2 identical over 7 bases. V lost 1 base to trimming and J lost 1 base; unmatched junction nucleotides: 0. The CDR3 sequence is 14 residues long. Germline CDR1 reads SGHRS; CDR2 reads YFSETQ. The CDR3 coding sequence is TGCGCCAGCAGCTTGACTAGCGGCACAGATACGCAGTATTTT. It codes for CASSLTSGTDTQYF.

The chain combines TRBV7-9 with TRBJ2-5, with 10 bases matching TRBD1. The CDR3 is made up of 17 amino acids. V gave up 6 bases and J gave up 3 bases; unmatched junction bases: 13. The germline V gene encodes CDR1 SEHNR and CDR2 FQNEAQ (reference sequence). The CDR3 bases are TGTGCCAGCAGATTGACCGGGACAGGGGCCCCTAAAGAGACCCAGTACTTC. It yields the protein CASRLTGTGAPKETQYF.

The CDR3 is CASSLSLAGFHRELFF. The CDR3 DNA reads as TGTGCCAGCAGCTTGTCACTAGCGGGGTTTCATAGGGAGCTGTTTTTT. The chain combines TRBV7-3 with TRBJ2-2, with 10 positions matching TRBD2. Germline values: CDR1 SGHTA, CDR2 FQGTGA. The CDR3 spans 16 residues. The J segment lost 9 bases and the V segment lost 3 bases, leaving 10 bases of the junction unmatched. The full variable domain, completed using reference TRBV7-3 and TRBJ2-2, is GAGVSQTPSNKVTEKGKYVELRCDPISGHTALYWYRQSLGQGPEFLIYFQGTGAADDSGLPNDRFFAVRPEGSVSTLKIQRTERGDSAVYLCASSLSLAGFHRELFFGEGSRLTVL.

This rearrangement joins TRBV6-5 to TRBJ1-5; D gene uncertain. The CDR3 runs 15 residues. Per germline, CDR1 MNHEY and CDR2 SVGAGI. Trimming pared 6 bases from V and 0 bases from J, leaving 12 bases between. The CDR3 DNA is TGTGCCAGCAGAATCAGGATTGATAGCAATCAGCCCCAGCATTTT. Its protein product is CASRIRIDSNQPQHF.

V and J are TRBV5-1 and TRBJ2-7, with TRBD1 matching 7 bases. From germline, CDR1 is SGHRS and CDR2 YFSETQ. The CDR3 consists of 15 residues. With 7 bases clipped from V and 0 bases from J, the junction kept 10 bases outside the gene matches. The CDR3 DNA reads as TGCGCCAGCCGGGTAGGGACAGCTAGCTCCTACGAGCAGTACTTC. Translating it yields CASRVGTASSYEQYF.

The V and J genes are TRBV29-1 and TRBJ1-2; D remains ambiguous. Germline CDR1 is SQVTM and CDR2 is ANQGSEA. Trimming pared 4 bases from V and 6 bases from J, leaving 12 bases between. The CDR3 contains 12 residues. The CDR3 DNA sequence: TGCAGCGTTGCAGACCTCAGGAATGGCTACACCTTC. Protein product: CSVADLRNGYTF.

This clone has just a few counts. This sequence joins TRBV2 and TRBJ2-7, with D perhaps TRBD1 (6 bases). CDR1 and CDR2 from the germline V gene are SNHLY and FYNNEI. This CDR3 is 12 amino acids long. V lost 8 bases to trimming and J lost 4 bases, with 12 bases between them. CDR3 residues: CASLPRGYEQYV. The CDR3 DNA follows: TGTGCCAGCCTACCAAGGGGGTACGAGCAGTACGTC.

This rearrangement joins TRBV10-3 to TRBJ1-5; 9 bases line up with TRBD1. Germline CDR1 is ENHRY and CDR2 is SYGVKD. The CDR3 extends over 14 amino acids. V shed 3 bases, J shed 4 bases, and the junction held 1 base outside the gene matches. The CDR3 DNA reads TGTGCCATCAGTGAAGGGACAGGGAATCAGCCCCAGCATTTT. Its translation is CAISEGTGNQPQHF.

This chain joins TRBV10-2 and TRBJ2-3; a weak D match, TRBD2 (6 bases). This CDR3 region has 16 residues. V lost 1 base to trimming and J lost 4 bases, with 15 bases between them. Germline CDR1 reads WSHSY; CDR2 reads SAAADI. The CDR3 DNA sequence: TGCGCCAGCAGTGAGTTGGCGGGGCTGGGGGCAGATACGCAGTATTTT. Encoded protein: CASSELAGLGADTQYF.

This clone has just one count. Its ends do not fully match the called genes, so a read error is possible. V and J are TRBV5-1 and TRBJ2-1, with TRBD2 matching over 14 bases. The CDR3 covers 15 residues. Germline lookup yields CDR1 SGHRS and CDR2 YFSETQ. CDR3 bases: TGCGCCAGCAGCGGGGGGACTAGCGGGGGCAATGAGCGGTTCTTC. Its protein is CASSGGTSGGNERFF. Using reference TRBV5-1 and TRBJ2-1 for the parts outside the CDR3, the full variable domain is KAGVTQTPRYLIKTRGQQVTLSCSPISGHRSVSWYQQTPGQGLQFLFEYFSETQRNKGNFPGRFSGRQFSNSRSEMNVSTLELGDSALYLCASSGGTSGGNERFFGPGTRLTVL.

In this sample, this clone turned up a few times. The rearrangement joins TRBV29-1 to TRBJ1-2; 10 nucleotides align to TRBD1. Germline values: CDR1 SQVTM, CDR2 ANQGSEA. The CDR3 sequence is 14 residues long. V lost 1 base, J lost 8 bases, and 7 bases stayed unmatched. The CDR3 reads CSVEVNWDRGGYTF. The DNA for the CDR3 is TGCAGCGTTGAAGTGAATTGGGACAGGGGAGGCTACACCTTC.

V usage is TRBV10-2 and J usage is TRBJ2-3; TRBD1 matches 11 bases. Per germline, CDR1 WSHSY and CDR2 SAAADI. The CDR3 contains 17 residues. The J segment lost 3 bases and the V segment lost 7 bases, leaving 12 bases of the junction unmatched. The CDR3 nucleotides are TGCGCCAGCACCGCGAATTACCGGGACAGGGGGACAGATACGCAGTATTTT. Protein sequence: CASTANYRDRGTDTQYF.

CDR3 sequence reads: CASSQIGPGYNEQFF. CDR3 nucleotides: TGCGCCAGCAGCCAAATAGGCCCAGGGTACAATGAGCAGTTCTTC. V gene TRBV4-1 combines with J gene TRBJ2-1; perhaps TRBD1 as D (5 bases). The CDR3 sequence is 15 residues long. CDR1 is MGHRA, CDR2 YSYEKL, per germline. V lost 2 bases to trimming and J lost 4 bases, with 12 bases between them.

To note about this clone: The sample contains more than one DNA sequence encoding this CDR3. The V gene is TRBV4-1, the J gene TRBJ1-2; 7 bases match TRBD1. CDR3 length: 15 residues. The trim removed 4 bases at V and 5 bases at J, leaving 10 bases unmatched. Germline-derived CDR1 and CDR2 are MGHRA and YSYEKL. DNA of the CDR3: TGCGCCAGCAGCCCTGATGGGACAGCCTATTATGGCTACACCTTC. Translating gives CASSPDGTAYYGYTF.

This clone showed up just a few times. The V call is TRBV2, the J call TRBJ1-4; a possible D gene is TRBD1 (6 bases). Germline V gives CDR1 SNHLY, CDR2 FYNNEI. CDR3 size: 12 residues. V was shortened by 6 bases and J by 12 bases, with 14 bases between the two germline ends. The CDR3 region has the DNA TGTGCCAGCAGACCTACAGGGCAGCAACTGTTTTTT. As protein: CASRPTGQQLFF.

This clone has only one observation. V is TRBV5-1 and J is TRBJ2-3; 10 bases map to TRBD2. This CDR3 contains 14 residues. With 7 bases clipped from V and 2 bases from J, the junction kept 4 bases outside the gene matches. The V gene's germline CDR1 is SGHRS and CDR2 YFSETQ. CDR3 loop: CASQAGGPTDTQYF. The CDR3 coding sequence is TGCGCCAGCCAAGCGGGGGGGCCCACAGATACGCAGTATTTT.

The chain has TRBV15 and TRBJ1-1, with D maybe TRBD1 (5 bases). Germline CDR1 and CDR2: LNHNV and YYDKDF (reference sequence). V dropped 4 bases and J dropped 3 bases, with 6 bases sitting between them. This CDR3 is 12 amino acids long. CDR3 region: CATSTRDTEAFF. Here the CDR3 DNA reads TGTGCCACCAGCACCAGGGACACTGAAGCTTTCTTT. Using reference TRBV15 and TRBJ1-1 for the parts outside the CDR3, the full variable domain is DAMVIQNPRYQVTQFGKPVTLSCSQTLNHNVMYWYQQKSSQAPKLLFHYYDKDFNNEADTPDNFQSRRPNTSFCFLDIRSPGLGDTAMYLCATSTRDTEAFFGQGTRLTVV.

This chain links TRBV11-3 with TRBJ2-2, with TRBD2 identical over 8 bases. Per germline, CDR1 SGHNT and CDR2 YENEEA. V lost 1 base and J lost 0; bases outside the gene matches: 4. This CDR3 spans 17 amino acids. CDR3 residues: CASSLGTSGANTGELFF. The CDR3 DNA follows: TGTGCCAGCAGCTTAGGTACTAGCGGCGCGAACACCGGGGAGCTGTTTTTT.

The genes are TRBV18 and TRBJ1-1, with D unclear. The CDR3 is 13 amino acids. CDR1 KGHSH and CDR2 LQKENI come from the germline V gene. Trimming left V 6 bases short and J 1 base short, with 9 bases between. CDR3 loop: CASSRAGNTEAFF. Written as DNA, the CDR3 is TGTGCCAGCTCTCGCGCAGGGAACACTGAAGCTTTCTTT.

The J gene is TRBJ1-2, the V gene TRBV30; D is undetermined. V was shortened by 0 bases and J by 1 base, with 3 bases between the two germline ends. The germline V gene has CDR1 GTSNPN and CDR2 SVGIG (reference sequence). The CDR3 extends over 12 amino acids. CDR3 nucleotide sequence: TGTGCCTGGAGTGTGAGTAACTATGGCTACACCTTC. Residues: CAWSVSNYGYTF.

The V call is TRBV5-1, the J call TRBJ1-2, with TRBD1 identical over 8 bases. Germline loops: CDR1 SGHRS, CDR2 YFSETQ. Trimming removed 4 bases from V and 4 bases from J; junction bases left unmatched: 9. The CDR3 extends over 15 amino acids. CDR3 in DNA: TGCGCCAGCAGCCCAGGACAGGGAAAGGTCTATGGCTACACCTTC. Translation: CASSPGQGKVYGYTF.

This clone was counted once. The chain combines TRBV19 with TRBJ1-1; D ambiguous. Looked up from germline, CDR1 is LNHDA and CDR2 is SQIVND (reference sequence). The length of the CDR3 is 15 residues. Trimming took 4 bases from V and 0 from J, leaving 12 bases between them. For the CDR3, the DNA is TGTGCCAGTAGTAGGCCGTTCTTAATGAACACTGAAGCTTTCTTT. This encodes CASSRPFLMNTEAFF.

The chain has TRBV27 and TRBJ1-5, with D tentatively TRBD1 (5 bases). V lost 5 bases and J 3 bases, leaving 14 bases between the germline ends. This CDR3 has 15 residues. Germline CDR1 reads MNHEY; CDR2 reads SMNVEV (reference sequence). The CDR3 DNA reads TGTGCCAGCAGTCCAGGGTCCGATCTCAATCAGCCCCAGCATTTT. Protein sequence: CASSPGSDLNQPQHF.

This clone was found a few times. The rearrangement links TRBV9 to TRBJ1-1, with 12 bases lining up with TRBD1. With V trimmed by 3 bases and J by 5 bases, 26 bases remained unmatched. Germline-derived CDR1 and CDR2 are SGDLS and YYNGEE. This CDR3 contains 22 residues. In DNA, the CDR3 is TGTGCCAGCAGCGAGGGAACGGGACAGGGGGCGCTTAGGGGGACGGCGTTTACTGAAGCTTTCTTT. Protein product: CASSEGTGQGALRGTAFTEAFF.